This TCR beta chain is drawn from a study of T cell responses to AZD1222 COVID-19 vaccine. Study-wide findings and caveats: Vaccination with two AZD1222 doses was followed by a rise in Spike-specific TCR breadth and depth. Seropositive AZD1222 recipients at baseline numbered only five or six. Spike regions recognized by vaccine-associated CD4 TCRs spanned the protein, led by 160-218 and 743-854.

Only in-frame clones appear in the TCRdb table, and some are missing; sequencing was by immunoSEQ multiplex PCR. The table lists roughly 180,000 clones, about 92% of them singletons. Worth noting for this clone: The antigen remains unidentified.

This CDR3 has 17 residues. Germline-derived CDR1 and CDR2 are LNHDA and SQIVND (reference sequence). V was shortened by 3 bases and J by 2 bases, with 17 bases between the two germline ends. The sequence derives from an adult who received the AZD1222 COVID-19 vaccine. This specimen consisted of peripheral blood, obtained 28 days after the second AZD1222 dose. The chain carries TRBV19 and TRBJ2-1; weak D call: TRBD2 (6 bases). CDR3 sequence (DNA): TGTGCCAGTAGTATGACCCACGGGGGAGCACCCTACAATGAGCAGTTCTTC. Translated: CASSMTHGGAPYNEQFF. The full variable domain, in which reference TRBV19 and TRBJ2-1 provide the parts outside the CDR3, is DGGITQSPKYLFRKEGQNVTLSCEQNLNHDAMYWYRQDPGQGLRLIYYSQIVNDFQKGDIAEGYSVSREKKESFPLTVTSAQKNPTAFYLCASSMTHGGAPYNEQFFGPGTRLTVL.